The clone carrying this T cell receptor (beta chain) was found a few times. The CDR3 has 13 residues. J gave up 7 bases and V 6 bases, and 5 bases lay outside the gene matches. The sample comes from a study of T-cell memory formation after mild COVID-19. TCR alpha and TCR beta cDNA libraries carrying sample barcodes and UMIs came from 5'RACE with constant-segment primers. MiXCR was run by TCRdb on the 5' RACE reads, yielding one entry per CDR3 protein. The sample holds roughly 320,000 distinct CDR3 sequences, 28% seen once. The sequence was obtained from an adult woman who had mild COVID-19 (a few samples of this study predate the infection). Cell type and time point are not known. The sample taken for sequencing was PBMCs or a T cell subset sorted from them (not recorded which). This chain links TRBV12-3 or TRBV12-4 with TRBJ2-7; 11 positions match TRBD2. CDR3 residues: CASRNLAGGEQYF. DNA of the CDR3: TGTGCCAGCAGGAACCTAGCGGGGGGTGAGCAGTACTTC.